This is a list of T cell receptor beta chains from one sample in a study of blood T cell repertoires in COVID-19. Measured with immunoSEQ multiplex PCR; TCRdb has only the in-frame clones, and not every one. The sample holds approximately 300,000 clones, 80% to 90% seen once. The sequencing input was PBMCs or T cells enriched from blood (not recorded which). The receptor set was obtained from a young man who had recovered from COVID-19. CDR3s include the opening cysteine and the closing phenylalanine or tryptophan. Fields, in order: D gene, J gene, clone size, V gene, CDR3 DNA, CDR3 protein. The D gene is left open where the match is weak. A clone size is listed for some rows: how often the clone was seen (once, few, many), or a class if it is expanded.

NA TRBJ1-5 NA TRBV6-6 TGTGCCAGCAGTTACGCGGGGGAGCAGCCCCAGCATTTT CASSYAGEQPQHF
TRBD2 TRBJ2-1 NA TRBV6-5 TGTGCCAGCAGTTACGGCGGGGGCTCCTACAATGAGCAGTTCTTC CASSYGGGSYNEQFF
NA TRBJ1-5 NA TRBV7-8 TGTGCCAGCAGCAACCGGGGAGGCGGTCAACAGCCCCAGCATTTT CASSNRGGGQQPQHF
NA TRBJ1-2 NA TRBV29-1 TGCAGCGGGCTGCGGGGGAATGGCTACACCTTC CSGLRGNGYTF
TRBD2 TRBJ2-5 NA TRBV29-1 TGCAGCGTGGGGACTAGCGGGGGGCCCCGGGAGACCCAGTACTTC CSVGTSGGPRETQYF
NA TRBJ2-7 NA TRBV6-7 TGTGCCAGCAGTTACGCAGGTCTCAACCAAGGCTACGAGCAGTACTTC CASSYAGLNQGYEQYF
NA TRBJ2-7 NA TRBV30 TGTGCTTGGCAGGGGAGCGACGAGCAGTACTTC CAWQGSDEQYF
NA TRBJ1-1 NA TRBV7-2 TGTGCCAGCAGCTTAGGGGGTCCCCGGGAGAACACTGAAGCTTTCTTT CASSLGGPRENTEAFF
NA TRBJ1-1 NA TRBV3-1/TRBV3-2 TGTGCCAGCAGCCAATTAAGGCCCCCAGGGAACACTGAAGCTTTCTTT CASSQLRPPGNTEAFF
NA TRBJ2-7 NA TRBV5-6 TGTGCCAGCAGCTTTGGGACACGGTTACAGTCCTACGAGCAGTACTTC CASSFGTRLQSYEQYF
TRBD1 TRBJ1-2 NA TRBV4-1 TGCGCCAGCAGCCAACCTACCGACAGGGCTGACGATGGCTACACCTTC CASSQPTDRADDGYTF
NA TRBJ2-7 NA TRBV6-5 TGTGCCAGCACAGAAAATTGGGGGCCTTACGAGCAGTACTTC CASTENWGPYEQYF
NA TRBJ1-2 NA TRBV21-1 TGTGCCAGCAGCGGACAGCCTCATGGCTACACCTTC CASSGQPHGYTF
NA TRBJ2-1 NA TRBV19 TGTGCCAGTAGCCCCTCGTCGGGGTGGTACAATGAGCAGTTCTTC CASSPSSGWYNEQFF
NA TRBJ2-7 NA TRBV27 TGTGCCAGCAGTTCCTTCGGTGCGCGTGTCGTCTCCTCCTACGAGCAGTACTTC CASSSFGARVVSSYEQYF
TRBD2 TRBJ2-5 NA TRBV5-1 TGCGCCAGCAGCTTGGCTGGGGGAGGGCCCCAAGAGACCCAGTACTTC CASSLAGGGPQETQYF
NA TRBJ2-7 NA TRBV5-6 TGTGCCAGCAGCTGGCCCAGGGTCCCCTACGAGCAGTACTTC CASSWPRVPYEQYF
NA TRBJ1-5 NA TRBV19 TGTGCCAGTAGTAGGGCAGAGAGCAATCAGCCCCAGCATTTT CASSRAESNQPQHF
NA TRBJ1-2 NA TRBV30 TGTGCCGGTCCGGACAGAGATAACTATGGCTACACCTTC CAGPDRDNYGYTF
TRBD1 TRBJ1-2 once TRBV10-3 TGTGCCATCAGTGGGGTGACAGGGGGCGCGGGCTACACCTTC CAISGVTGGAGYTF
TRBD1 TRBJ1-4 NA TRBV5-1 TGCGCCAGCAGCTCAGGGACAGGGAGAAATGAAAAACTGTTTTTT CASSSGTGRNEKLFF
NA TRBJ1-4 NA TRBV28 TGTGCCAGCAGTTTGGCAGGGTCGGATGAAAAACTGTTTTTT CASSLAGSDEKLFF
TRBD1 TRBJ1-5 few TRBV11-2 TGTGCCAGCAGCCTTGGGACAGGGGCGGGTAGCAATCAGCCCCAGCATTTT CASSLGTGAGSNQPQHF
NA TRBJ2-7 NA TRBV2 TGTGCCAGCAGTGACCCCGGCAGGGTCGGTGGCTACGAGCAGTACTTC CASSDPGRVGGYEQYF
TRBD2 TRBJ2-1 once TRBV7-9 TGTGCCAGCAGTAGGCCTAGCGGGAGTCGGGAGCAGTTCTTC CASSRPSGSREQFF
NA TRBJ1-2 NA TRBV19 TGTGCCAGTAGTATCCGGACAGATTATGGCTACACCTTC CASSIRTDYGYTF
TRBD1 TRBJ1-5 NA TRBV4-1 TGCGCCAGCAGCCCCCTGGAGGGGGCTCATAGCAATCAGCCCCAGCATTTT CASSPLEGAHSNQPQHF
NA TRBJ2-1 few TRBV21-1 TGTGCCAGCAGCCAGAAGGAGCTGACAGGGTCTCGTGAGAGGTTCTTC CASSQKELTGSRERFF
TRBD1 TRBJ1-2 NA TRBV11-2 TGTGCCAGCAGCGAGGGACAGGGCTACTATGGCTACACCTTC CASSEGQGYYGYTF
TRBD2 TRBJ2-7 many TRBV28 TGTGCCAGCGGTAAGGGCGGGGGGGCCTACGAGCAGTACTTC CASGKGGGAYEQYF
NA TRBJ2-3 many TRBV7-2 TGTGCCAGCAGCCTCGGCCCCGGGGGAACAGATACGCAGTATTTT CASSLGPGGTDTQYF
NA TRBJ2-7 NA TRBV5-5 TGTGCCAGCAGCCACAGTTTCTCCTACGAGCAGTACTTC CASSHSFSYEQYF
TRBD1 TRBJ1-1 once TRBV6-1 TGTGCCAGCAGTGAAGGGACAGGATACACTGAAGCTTTCTTT CASSEGTGYTEAFF
TRBD2 TRBJ2-3 few TRBV2 TGTGCCAGCAGGCCAATAGCGGGAGGCACAGATACGCAGTATTTT CASRPIAGGTDTQYF
NA TRBJ1-6 NA TRBV6-5 TGTGCCAGCAGTTTAAACAGGGATAATTCACCCCTCCACTTT CASSLNRDNSPLHF
TRBD2 TRBJ2-5 NA TRBV6-1 TGTGCCAGCAGTGAAGCGGGTGGGGGGGACGAGGCCCAGTACTTC CASSEAGGGDEAQYF
NA TRBJ2-3 NA TRBV4-1 TGCGCCAGCAGCCAAGACGCGGGCGCCACAGATACGCAGTATTTT CASSQDAGATDTQYF
NA TRBJ2-3 NA TRBV5-4 TGTGCCAGCAGCTCCTTCGCGGATACGCAGTATTTT CASSSFADTQYF
NA TRBJ1-2 NA TRBV6-5 TGTGCCAGCAGTTATTCTCAGGATAACTATGGCTACACCTTC CASSYSQDNYGYTF
TRBD1 TRBJ2-5 NA TRBV10-2 TGCGCCAGTCATTCGTTCGACAGGGCCCAAGAGACCCAGTACTTC CASHSFDRAQETQYF
NA TRBJ2-7 NA TRBV12-3/TRBV12-4 TGTGCCAGCAGCAAAGGCCCGGGTTACGAGCAGTACTTC CASSKGPGYEQYF
NA TRBJ1-1 NA TRBV5-1 TGCGCCAGCAGCTTAACAATAACGAACACTGAAGCTTTCTTT CASSLTITNTEAFF
NA TRBJ1-6 NA TRBV3-1/TRBV3-2 TGTGCCAGCAGCCAAGATATTAGGACAACACCCCTCCACTTT CASSQDIRTTPLHF
NA TRBJ2-3 NA TRBV7-8 TGTGCCAGCAGCTTAGGACTAGTAACAACAGATACGCAGTATTTT CASSLGLVTTDTQYF
TRBD1 TRBJ2-7 NA TRBV12-3/TRBV12-4 TGTGCCAGCAGCTGGACAGGAGCCTACGAGCAGTACTTC CASSWTGAYEQYF
NA TRBJ2-1 NA TRBV24-1 TGTGCCACCAGCCCGGCTGTGGCGGATCTATGGAATGAGCAGTTCTTC CATSPAVADLWNEQFF